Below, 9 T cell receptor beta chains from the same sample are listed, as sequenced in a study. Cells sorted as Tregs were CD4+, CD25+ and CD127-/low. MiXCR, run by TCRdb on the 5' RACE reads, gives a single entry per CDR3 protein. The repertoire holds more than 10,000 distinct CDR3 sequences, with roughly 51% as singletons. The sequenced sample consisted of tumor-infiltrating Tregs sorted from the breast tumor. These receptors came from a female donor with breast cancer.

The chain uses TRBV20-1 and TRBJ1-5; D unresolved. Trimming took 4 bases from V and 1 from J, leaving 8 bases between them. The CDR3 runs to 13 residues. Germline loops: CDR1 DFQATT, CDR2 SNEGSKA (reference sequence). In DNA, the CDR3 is TGCAGTGCTAACAAAGTGAGCAATCAGCCCCAGCATTTT. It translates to CSANKVSNQPQHF.

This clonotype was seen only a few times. The DNA for the CDR3 is TGCAGTGCTAGAGATCAAGGCGGGTTCAAAGCCTACGAGCAGTACTTC. Its protein product is CSARDQGGFKAYEQYF. V usage is TRBV20-1 and J usage is TRBJ2-7; D is perhaps TRBD2 (5 bases). The CDR3 extends over 16 amino acids. Germline-derived CDR1 and CDR2 are DFQATT and SNEGSKA (reference sequence). V dropped 0 bases and J dropped 2 bases, with 17 bases sitting between them.

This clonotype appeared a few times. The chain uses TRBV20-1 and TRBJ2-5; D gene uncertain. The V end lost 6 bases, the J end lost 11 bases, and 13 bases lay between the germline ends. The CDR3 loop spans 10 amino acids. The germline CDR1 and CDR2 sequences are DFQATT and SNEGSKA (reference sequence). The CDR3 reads CSAETRQQYF. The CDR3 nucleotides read TGCAGTGCCGAGACCCGGCAACAGTACTTC.

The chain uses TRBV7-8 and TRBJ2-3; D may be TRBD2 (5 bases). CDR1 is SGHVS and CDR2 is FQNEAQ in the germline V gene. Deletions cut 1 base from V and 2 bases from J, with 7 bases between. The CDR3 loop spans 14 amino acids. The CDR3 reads CASSLDLATDTQYF. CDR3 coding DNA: TGTGCCAGCAGCTTAGACCTAGCCACAGATACGCAGTATTTT.

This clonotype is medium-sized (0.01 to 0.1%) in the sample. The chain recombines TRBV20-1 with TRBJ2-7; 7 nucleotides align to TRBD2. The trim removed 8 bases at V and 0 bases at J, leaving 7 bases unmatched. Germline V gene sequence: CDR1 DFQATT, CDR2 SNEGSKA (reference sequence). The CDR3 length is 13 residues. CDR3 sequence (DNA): TGCAGTCCCACCCCGGGAGGCTCCTACGAGCAGTACTTC. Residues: CSPTPGGSYEQYF.

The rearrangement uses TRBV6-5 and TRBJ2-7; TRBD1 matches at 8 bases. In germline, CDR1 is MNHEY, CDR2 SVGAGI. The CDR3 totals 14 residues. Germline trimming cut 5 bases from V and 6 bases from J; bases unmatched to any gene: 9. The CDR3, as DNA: TGTGCCAGCAGTGAACACGGACAGGGAGGCGAGCAGTACTTC. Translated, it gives CASSEHGQGGEQYF.

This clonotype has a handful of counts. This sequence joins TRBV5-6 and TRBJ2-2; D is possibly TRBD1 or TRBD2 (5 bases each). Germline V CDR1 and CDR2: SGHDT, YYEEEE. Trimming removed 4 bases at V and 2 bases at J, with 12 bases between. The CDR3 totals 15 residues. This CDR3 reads CASSRGRSNTGELFF. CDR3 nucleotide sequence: TGTGCCAGCAGCAGGGGACGGTCCAACACCGGGGAGCTGTTTTTT.

The CDR3 loop reads CASRSAEEQFF. CDR3 DNA sequence: TGTGCCAGCAGGTCAGCGGAAGAGCAGTTCTTC. The chain joins TRBV7-3 to TRBJ2-1; possibly TRBD2 for D (5 bases). The CDR3 loop spans 11 amino acids. Germline assignment: CDR1 SGHTA and CDR2 FQGTGA. V lost 6 bases and J lost 10, with 10 bases in between.

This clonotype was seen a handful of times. The CDR3 is CSATRRQGESQPQHF. CDR3 nucleotide sequence: TGCAGTGCTACGCGAAGACAGGGAGAAAGTCAGCCCCAGCATTTT. The J gene is TRBJ1-5, the V gene TRBV20-1, with 7 bases matching TRBD1. V was pared by 4 bases and J by 6 bases, with 12 bases of the junction left unmatched. CDR3 length: 15 residues. Germline CDR1 reads DFQATT; CDR2 reads SNEGSKA (reference sequence).